A selection of T cell receptor beta chains follows, all from one sample in a study of T-cell memory formation after mild COVID-19. TCRdb itself ran the 5' RACE reads through MiXCR, one entry per CDR3 protein. The table records 290,000 or so distinct CDR3 sequences, less than 20% of them present only once. The sequencing sample was made of PBMCs or a T cell subset sorted from them (not recorded which). These receptors all come from a man in his late teens or twenties who had mild COVID-19 (a few samples of this study predate the infection). Cell type and time point are not known. The CDR3 runs from the conserved cysteine through the conserved F or W.

V: TRBV29-1; J: TRBJ2-2; CDR3: CSVEDNEGGNTGELFF
V: TRBV9; J: TRBJ2-7; CDR3: CASSVGRTGAYEQYF
V: TRBV14; J: TRBJ2-1; CDR3: CASSPRGLAGEPWEQFF
V: TRBV12-3/TRBV12-4; J: TRBJ2-3; CDR3: CASSFGVWGRGHGGRTDTQYF
V: TRBV7-2; J: TRBJ2-3; CDR3: CASSLVGGALAGAAQYF
V: TRBV3-1; J: TRBJ2-4; CDR3: CASSQGTGEAKNIQYF
V: TRBV6-5; J: TRBJ2-3; CDR3: CASSYQTGTDTQYF
V: TRBV9; J: TRBJ2-3; CDR3: CASSPLVGPDTQYF
V: TRBV15; J: TRBJ2-5; CDR3: CATSRGQGGRQETQYF
V: TRBV6-5; J: TRBJ2-2; CDR3: CASSRTSDTGELFF
V: TRBV6-5; J: TRBJ2-5; CDR3: CASSYLSPRVSSETQYF
V: TRBV20-1; J: TRBJ2-1; CDR3: CSARDLRLSSYNEQFF
V: TRBV7-8; J: TRBJ1-3; CDR3: CASSLARTGTGNTIYF